This T cell receptor (beta chain) is from a study of T cells after yellow fever vaccination. Points from the study as a whole: There was a small share of clonotypes that showed up in both the CD4 and CD8 compartments. It was a weaker secondary response, yet one that peaked faster, at day 5 versus 15. Subsequent booster samples again held most clones from primary vaccination (96% CD4, 85% to 90% CD8). There was a possibility that FACS-sorted repertoires contained abundant clonotypes contaminating from the bulk population.

The CDR3 spans 13 residues. The V end was cut by 0 bases, the J end by 3 bases, with 6 bases between. Germline-derived CDR1 and CDR2 are ENHRY and SYGVKD. The table lists this clonotype with many counts. Its specificity is unknown. TCRdb processed the 5' RACE reads anew with MiXCR; each CDR3 protein has one entry. The repertoire has fewer than 150,000 distinct CDR3 sequences, about 7.7% of them found once; the top ten carry roughly 0.73%. The chain carries TRBV10-3 and TRBJ2-7, with D unresolved. This specimen consisted of CD4+ T cells sorted from PBMCs, obtained 5 days after the yellow fever booster vaccination. This clonotype was sampled from a man aged 25-45 years who received the YFV17D yellow fever vaccine. The CDR3 sequence: CAISESLGYEQYF. CDR3 bases: TGTGCCATCAGTGAGTCCCTAGGCTACGAGCAGTACTTC.